The TCR beta chain described here comes from a study of siplizumab effects on memory and regulatory T cells. TCR templates numbering 90,000 to 100,000 were assayed per sample. Assay used: immunoSEQ multiplex PCR; TCRdb lists only in-frame clones, some missing. The table records 50,000 to 55,000 clones, about 97% of them present only once. Regarding the study as a whole: Left unconfirmed was the suppressive function of proliferating Tregs from siplizumab cultures. Unstimulated subset assignment was obtained for only a minor fraction of alloreactive clones. On average, nearly 70% of mappable alloreactive CD4+ clones were Treg-derived under siplizumab, against 25% to 30% in controls.

V shed 0 bases and J 5 bases; nucleotides not matched to a gene: 3. CDR3 length: 14 amino acids. The V gene's germline CDR1 is GTSNPN and CDR2 SVGIG (reference sequence). This clone was recorded once. Its target is not known. The chain carries TRBV30 and TRBJ2-1; 8 bases line up with TRBD2. This clonotype was obtained from a human donor in good health. Sequencing input: naive CD4+ T cells sorted from blood. As DNA, the CDR3 is TGTGCCTGGAGTGTAGCGGGAGCTCACAATGAGCAGTTCTTC. As protein: CAWSVAGAHNEQFF.